The rows below give T cell receptor beta chains drawn from one sample of a study of metastatic and nonmetastatic thyroid tumors. With MiXCR, TCRdb reprocessed the PCR reads. The sample carries some 35,000 clones, approximately 30% recorded once. Sequenced: blood. The source of these receptors is a female donor with papillary thyroid cancer or a benign thyroid nodule (not recorded which). Some clones in this sample may be carry-over from other donors' samples. CDR3s include the opening cysteine and the closing phenylalanine or tryptophan. A D gene is named only where the DNA matches it firmly. Clone size is not always given. Where it is, it says once, few, many or a class for expanded clones.

many	NA	TRBV5-1	TRBJ1-6	CASRTNRWGYNSPLHF	TGCGCCAGCAGGACCAACAGGTGGGGTTATAATTCACCCCTCCACTTT
medium-sized	NA	TRBV6-1	TRBJ1-2	CASAAGAGAYGYTF	TGTGCCAGCGCAGCAGGGGCAGGGGCCTATGGCTACACCTTC
many	NA	TRBV10-1	TRBJ2-3	CASLTRRVGCGDTQYF	TGCGCCAGCCTAACTCGACGGGTCGGTTGTGGAGATACGCAGTATTTT
many	NA	TRBV20-1	TRBJ2-7	CSAKTGWYEQYF	TGCAGTGCTAAAACTGGATGGTACGAGCAGTACTTC
NA	NA	TRBV10-3	TRBJ1-5	CATAGNSNPTQHF	TGTGCCACCGCGGGGAATAGCAATCCGACCCAGCATTTT
NA	NA	TRBV20-1	TRBJ1-5	CSASQSDRSSNQPQHF	TGCAGTGCTAGCCAATCCGACAGGTCTAGCAATCAGCCCCAGCATTTT
many	TRBD1	TRBV4-1	TRBJ2-7	CASSQDPTGWYEQYF	TGCGCCAGCAGCCAAGACCCGACAGGGTGGTACGAGCAGTACTTC
many	TRBD1	TRBV2	TRBJ2-7	CASRTGGSYEQYF	TGTGCCAGCCGGACAGGGGGGTCCTACGAGCAGTACTTC
NA	TRBD2	TRBV5-1	TRBJ2-1	CASTLSGPGNEQFF	TGCGCCAGCACCCTTAGCGGGCCCGGCAATGAGCAGTTCTTC
many	NA	TRBV5-1	TRBJ2-1	CASSVGGWDEQFF	TGCGCCAGCAGCGTCGGAGGTTGGGATGAGCAGTTCTTC
many	NA	TRBV5-6	TRBJ2-7	CASSLDVGAGYEQYF	TGTGCCAGCAGCTTGGATGTGGGGGCCGGCTACGAGCAGTACTTC
many	NA	TRBV12-3/TRBV12-4	TRBJ2-1	CASSPHHNEQFF	TGTGCCAGCAGTCCCCATCACAATGAGCAGTTCTTC
many	NA	TRBV7-3	TRBJ2-3	CASQGADGRVDTQYF	TGTGCCAGCCAGGGGGCCGACGGGAGGGTAGATACGCAGTATTTT
many	TRBD1	TRBV4-3	TRBJ1-2	CASSLDRGQGYGYTF	TGCGCCAGCAGCCTAGACAGGGGGCAAGGCTATGGCTACACCTTC
NA	TRBD1	TRBV5-1	TRBJ1-5	CASSLGPQGDQPQHF	TGCGCCAGCAGCTTGGGACCACAGGGGGATCAGCCCCAGCATTTT
NA	TRBD2	TRBV6-2/TRBV6-3	TRBJ2-1	CASFPSGLAGRGSSYNEQFF	TGTGCCAGCTTTCCGAGCGGACTAGCGGGGCGTGGAAGCTCCTACAATGAGCAGTTCTTC
many	TRBD1	TRBV7-2	TRBJ2-1	CASSWDSSYNEQFF	TGTGCCAGCAGCTGGGACAGCTCCTACAATGAGCAGTTCTTC
many	NA	TRBV11-3	TRBJ2-7	CASSADYEQYF	TGTGCCAGCAGCGCGGACTACGAGCAGTACTTC
NA	TRBD1	TRBV6-1	TRBJ2-1	CASLNGDRFNVQFF	TGTGCCAGCTTAAACGGGGACAGGTTCAATGTGCAGTTCTTC
NA	NA	TRBV20-1	TRBJ2-7	CSAQGSGYEQYF	TGCAGTGCCCAGGGGAGTGGGTACGAGCAGTACTTC
few	NA	TRBV15	TRBJ2-7	CATSRDRTGSVEQYF	TGTGCCACCAGCAGAGATAGGACCGGTAGTGTCGAGCAGTACTTC
medium-sized	NA	TRBV20-1	TRBJ2-7	CSARDSLASYEQYF	TGCAGTGCTAGAGATTCGCTAGCCTCCTACGAGCAGTACTTC
once	NA	TRBV6-4	TRBJ2-2	CASSDGVQENTGELFF	TGTGCCAGCAGTGACGGGGTACAGGAAAACACCGGGGAGCTGTTTTTT
NA	TRBD2	TRBV14	TRBJ2-7	CASRQDLVLAGVEEQYF	TGTGCCAGCAGACAAGATCTCGTACTAGCGGGAGTGGAGGAGCAGTACTTC
medium-sized	TRBD2	TRBV30	TRBJ2-2	CAWSGGLNTGELFF	TGTGCCTGGAGTGGGGGACTAAACACCGGGGAGCTGTTTTTT
NA	TRBD1	TRBV6-2/TRBV6-3	TRBJ2-7	CASSLSGQVFGEQYF	TGTGCCAGCAGTTTGTCCGGACAGGTCTTTGGGGAGCAGTACTTC
many	NA	TRBV11-3	TRBJ1-5	CASSYSGVNQPQHF	TGTGCCAGCAGTTACTCAGGGGTTAATCAGCCCCAGCATTTT
NA	NA	TRBV2	TRBJ2-2	CASQRFPTGELFF	TGTGCCAGTCAACGGTTCCCCACCGGGGAGCTGTTTTTT
medium-sized	NA	TRBV6-1	TRBJ1-3	CASSLSGNTIYF	TGTGCCAGCAGTCTATCTGGAAACACCATATATTTT
NA	NA	TRBV20-1	TRBJ1-2	CSAPPPRVCGGYTF	TGCAGTGCCCCCCCCCCACGGGTTTGCGGTGGCTACACCTTC
NA	NA	TRBV27	TRBJ1-2	CASRDQEGNYGYTF	TGTGCCAGCAGAGACCAGGAGGGTAACTATGGCTACACCTTC
NA	NA	TRBV6-7	TRBJ2-7	CASSIFCDQYF	TGTGCCAGCAGTATCTTCTGTGATCAGTACTTC
NA	NA	TRBV20-1	TRBJ2-1	CSARAIGNNEQFF	TGCAGTGCTAGAGCAATAGGGAACAATGAGCAGTTCTTC
NA	NA	TRBV6-1	TRBJ2-7	CASSDGSGDEQYF	TGTGCCAGCAGTGACGGGAGTGGGGACGAGCAGTACTTC
few	NA	TRBV30	TRBJ2-7	CAWSGLADEKYF	TGTGCCTGGAGTGGGCTAGCAGACGAGAAATACTTC
many	TRBD2	TRBV2	TRBJ2-1	CASMADEASGFYNEQFF	TGTGCCAGCATGGCCGACGAGGCTAGCGGGTTCTACAATGAGCAGTTCTTC
many	TRBD1	TRBV7-3	TRBJ1-6	CASSTDRGYNSPLHF	TGTGCCAGCAGCACGGACAGGGGGTATAATTCACCCCTCCACTTT
many	NA	TRBV4-1	TRBJ2-5	CASSQDGRGGPETQYF	TGCGCCAGCAGCCAAGATGGAAGGGGAGGACCAGAGACCCAGTACTTC
NA	NA	TRBV7-8	TRBJ2-7	CASSRTCYEQYF	TGCGCCAGCAGCCGTACATGTTACGAGCAGTACTTC
many	TRBD1	TRBV11-2	TRBJ1-3	CASSKQGASSGNTIYF	TGTGCCAGCAGCAAACAGGGGGCTAGCTCTGGAAACACCATATATTTT
many	NA	TRBV4-1	TRBJ2-7	CASSQVPEGSYEQYF	TGCGCCAGCAGCCAAGTCCCCGAGGGTTCCTACGAGCAGTACTTC
NA	TRBD1	TRBV2	TRBJ1-1	CASSERTGAHAEAFF	TGTGCCAGCAGTGAGAGGACAGGGGCTCACGCTGAAGCTTTCTTT
NA	NA	TRBV20-1	TRBJ2-7	CSAGTGASSYEQYF	TGCAGTGCTGGTACTGGGGCCAGCTCCTACGAGCAGTACTTC
few	NA	TRBV11-3	TRBJ1-6	CASSESGGPLHF	TGTGCCAGCAGTGAATCGGGAGGTCCCCTCCACTTT
many	NA	TRBV7-9	TRBJ2-1	CASAPGQRVVSYNEQFF	TGTGCCAGCGCCCCAGGCCAGCGGGTAGTATCCTACAATGAGCAGTTCTTC
few	TRBD1	TRBV24-1	TRBJ1-6	CATRDRAGSPLHF	TGTGCCACCAGGGACAGGGCAGGCTCACCCCTCCACTTT
NA	TRBD2	TRBV20-1	TRBJ2-1	CSALSSGRATYNEQVF	TGCAGTGCTTTATCTAGCGGGAGGGCTACCTACAATGAGCAGGTCTTC
NA	TRBD1	TRBV20-1	TRBJ1-2	CSASSGQGASGYTF	TGCAGTGCTAGCTCCGGACAGGGGGCCTCTGGCTACACCTTC
large	NA	TRBV20-1	TRBJ2-7	CSASRDQVSSYEQYF	TGCAGTGCTAGCAGGGATCAGGTTAGCTCCTACGAGCAGTACTTC
medium-sized	TRBD1	TRBV6-1	TRBJ2-7	CATKGANYEQYF	TGTGCCACGAAGGGGGCGAACTACGAGCAGTACTTC
NA	NA	TRBV20-1	TRBJ1-6	CSASNRVNSPLHF	TGCAGTGCTAGCAACAGGGTAAATTCACCCCTCCACTTT
NA	TRBD2	TRBV24-1	TRBJ2-3	CATSDWGLAGDTQYF	TGTGCCACCAGTGATTGGGGGCTAGCGGGAGATACGCAGTATTTT
NA	TRBD2	TRBV11-1	TRBJ2-1	CASSIAVGPSGWLFNEQFF	TGTGCCAGCAGCATAGCCGTTGGGCCTAGCGGATGGTTGTTCAATGAGCAGTTCTTC
NA	TRBD1	TRBV6-4	TRBJ1-5	CASSGTGESNQPQHF	TGTGCCAGCAGTGGGACAGGGGAAAGCAATCAGCCCCAGCATTTT
many	TRBD1	TRBV7-9	TRBJ2-5	CASSSYRGKETQYF	TGTGCCAGCAGCTCCTACAGGGGGAAAGAGACCCAGTACTTC
NA	TRBD1	TRBV7-6	TRBJ2-7	CASSLAGGIEQYF	TGTGCCAGCAGCTTAGCAGGGGGCATCGAGCAGTACTTC
once	TRBD1	TRBV3-1	TRBJ1-2	CASSRRTGGHGYTF	TGTGCCAGCAGCAGACGCACAGGGGGCCATGGCTACACCTTC